This T cell receptor beta chain comes out of a study of blood T cell repertoires in COVID-19. Study in general: Italy, Spain and the United States were the sources of the convalescent and acute COVID-19 samples. T cells, B-cell-depleted T cells, or PBMCs provided the cDNA or gDNA that served as material.

The table came from immunoSEQ multiplex PCR; TCRdb's copy has only in-frame clones and leaves some out. The profile shows 140,000 to 150,000 clones, approximately 80% of them singletons. This clone showed up many times. CDR3 size: 15 residues. V was cut by 3 bases and J by 4 bases, with 15 bases left in between. Germline CDR1 reads LNHDA; CDR2 reads SQIVND (reference sequence). The gene calls are TRBV19 and TRBJ1-2; D is unclear. The clonotype originates from a man between 60 and 75 years old with active or convalescent COVID-19. Input material: peripheral blood. DNA for the CDR3: TGTGCCAGTAGTATGCGGCCCGCCGTTGGCTATGGCTACACCTTC. It yields the protein CASSMRPAVGYGYTF.